The present TCR beta chain was sequenced within a study of T-cell reconstitution after alpha-beta-depleted transplantation in children. Preparation of the TCRbeta library involved a method that used unique molecular identifiers. Via MiXCR, TCRdb re-called the PCR reads, giving one row per CDR3 protein. In the table there are about half a million distinct CDR3 sequences, approximately 13% of which are singletons. CDR3 length equals 16 residues. V lost 3 bases, J lost 0 bases, and 13 bases lay in between. CDR1 is SEHNR and CDR2 is FQNEAQ in the germline V gene (reference sequence). The sequence was collected from a human donor who donated a stem cell graft to a child with combined immunodeficiency. The specimen was PBMCs from the stem cell graft donor, collected from the stem cell graft. The chain links TRBV7-9 to TRBJ2-3, with unresolved D. The CDR3 reads CASSFITLASTDTQYF. The DNA for the CDR3 is TGTGCCAGCAGCTTTATTACCTTAGCTAGCACAGATACGCAGTATTTT.